The rows below give T cell receptor beta chains drawn from one sample of a study of sequential checkpoint blockade in melanoma. Produced via immunoSEQ multiplex PCR; TCRdb's table is partial and in-frame only. The sample has roughly 4,200 clones, about a quarter seen once; the top ten hold 15%. The sequences come from tumor tissue (inferred from file names), collected from a patient given nivolumab and ipilimumab in sequence. Receptor source: a human donor with melanoma. CDR3s leave out the opening cysteine and the closing phenylalanine or tryptophan. Each record gives: V gene, clone size, J gene, CDR3 protein. Clone size, where shown, is once, few, many, or a class for clones that have expanded.

V: TRBV6-8; size: medium-sized; J: TRBJ1-3; CDR3: ASIRQGSDTIY
V: TRBV9; size: .; J: TRBJ2-2; CDR3: ASSVGPAGGTGELF
V: TRBV19; size: .; J: TRBJ1-5; CDR3: ASSLPGQGVNQPQH
V: TRBV11-3; size: many; J: TRBJ1-2; CDR3: ASSNWDRPYGYT
V: TRBV11-3; size: many; J: TRBJ2-1; CDR3: ASSREQGAYNEQF
V: TRBV28; size: few; J: TRBJ2-3; CDR3: ASSPDPQRRTDTQY
V: TRBV9; size: few; J: TRBJ2-6; CDR3: ASRLGSTGANVLT
V: TRBV23-1; size: many; J: TRBJ1-1; CDR3: ASSSYSNTEAF
V: TRBV29-1; size: .; J: TRBJ1-4; CDR3: SVGQQREKLF
V: TRBV27; size: .; J: TRBJ2-1; CDR3: ASSPRTTGAYNEQF
V: TRBV6-8; size: .; J: TRBJ1-5; CDR3: AISAGQGGNQPQH
V: TRBV11-3; size: many; J: TRBJ2-1; CDR3: ASSLREAVIYNEQF
V: TRBV15; size: large; J: TRBJ2-6; CDR3: ATSRGGSGANVLT
V: TRBV6-8; size: few; J: TRBJ2-2; CDR3: ALARDFASTGELF
V: TRBV9; size: medium-sized; J: TRBJ2-3; CDR3: ASSVGGGLDTQY
V: TRBV18; size: once; J: TRBJ2-7; CDR3: ASSRQGDNEQY
V: TRBV6-8; size: few; J: TRBJ1-2; CDR3: ASNDRDTYYGYT
V: TRBV7-1; size: .; J: TRBJ2-1; CDR3: ASSLSAGGYNEQF
V: TRBV14; size: few; J: TRBJ2-1; CDR3: ASSQVNIEQF
V: TRBV30; size: few; J: TRBJ1-4; CDR3: AWGTGGMDEKLF
V: TRBV6-8; size: few; J: TRBJ2-1; CDR3: ASRRGQISYNEQF
V: TRBV19; size: .; J: TRBJ2-7; CDR3: ASSIGGGSTYEQY
V: TRBV11-3; size: many; J: TRBJ1-1; CDR3: ASSLKPWGGLSMGNTEAF
V: TRBV11-3; size: many; J: TRBJ2-2; CDR3: ASSEPGTGRTGELF
V: TRBV5-1; size: .; J: TRBJ1-1; CDR3: ASSEAYSMNTEAF
V: TRBV11-3; size: .; J: TRBJ2-1; CDR3: ASSLDVQTANEQF
V: TRBV6-8; size: few; J: TRBJ2-1; CDR3: ASSYSSGGAGNEQF
V: TRBV11-3; size: medium-sized; J: TRBJ1-1; CDR3: ASTLGTANTEAF
V: TRBV5-1; size: .; J: TRBJ1-4; CDR3: ASSLEGTDGKLF
V: TRBV19; size: once; J: TRBJ2-7; CDR3: ASSMGGRADEQY